This TCR beta chain comes out of a study of OX40 agonist ivuxolimab in advanced cancers. Turning to the study itself: Patients took ivuxolimab, an agonistic anti-OX40 (CD134) antibody. Partial responses were recorded for three patients, including one with hepatocellular carcinoma and two with cutaneous melanoma.

Assay: immunoSEQ multiplex PCR; the TCRdb copy retains only in-frame clones and omits some. The data hold 55,000 to 90,000 clones, with about four fifths observed a single time. People who had autoimmune disease history or systemic immunosuppression were excluded. Findings of the study overall: At 0.1 to 3.0 mg/kg, clonal expansion of CD4+ and CD8+ blood T cells had occurred by week 6.

Relative to its sample, this clone is medium-sized. Its antigen is unknown. Per the germline V gene, CDR1 is MNHEY and CDR2 is SMNVEV (reference sequence). With 5 bases removed from V and 6 bases from J, the gap between germline ends came to 8 bases. The CDR3 loop spans 13 amino acids. The chain recombines TRBV27 with TRBJ1-6; D gene unclear. The specimen was CD4+ or CD8+ T cells sorted from blood, collected in a trial of the OX40 agonist ivuxolimab. The sequence was collected from an adult with an advanced solid tumor such as melanoma, head and neck, liver or kidney cancer. CDR3 nucleotide sequence: TGTGCCAGCAGTCGCGTAACTAATTCACCCCTCCACTTT. Its protein is CASSRVTNSPLHF.